This T cell receptor (beta chain) was identified during a study of response to subunit inactivated influenza vaccine. The germline gives CDR1 LGHNA, CDR2 YSLEER. The CDR3 covers 16 residues. V was cut by 3 bases and J by 0 bases, with 12 bases left in between. Whole-study results and caveats: Each seasonal flu vaccination may recruit only limited new T cells, authors suggested.

This clonotype has more than one count but fewer than ten. What it binds is not known. TCRdb re-derived calls from the RT-PCR reads in MiXCR, one entry per CDR3 protein. The sample lists around 500,000 distinct CDR3 sequences, about 10% occurring once. The sequenced sample was PBMCs from blood, obtained roughly 6 weeks after vaccination. The chain couples TRBV4-3 to TRBJ1-3, with a possible D match to TRBD1 (6 bases). This TCR was recovered from a man aged 50-59 years who received an inactivated influenza vaccine. The chain's CDR3 is CASSQWGPGSGNTIYF. The CDR3 DNA reads as TGCGCCAGCAGCCAGTGGGGGCCCGGCTCTGGAAACACCATATATTTT.